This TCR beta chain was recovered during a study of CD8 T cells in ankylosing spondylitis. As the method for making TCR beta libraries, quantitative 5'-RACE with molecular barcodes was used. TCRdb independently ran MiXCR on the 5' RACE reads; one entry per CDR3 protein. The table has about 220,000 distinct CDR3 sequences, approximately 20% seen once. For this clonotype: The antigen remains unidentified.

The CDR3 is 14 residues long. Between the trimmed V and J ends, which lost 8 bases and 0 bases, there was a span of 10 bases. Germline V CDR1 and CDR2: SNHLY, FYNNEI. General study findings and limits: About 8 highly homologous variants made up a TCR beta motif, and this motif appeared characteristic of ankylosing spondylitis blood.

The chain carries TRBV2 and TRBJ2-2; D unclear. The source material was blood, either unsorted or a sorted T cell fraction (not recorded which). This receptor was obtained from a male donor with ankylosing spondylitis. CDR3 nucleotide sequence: TGTGCCAGCGGGCGGACCTCGAACACCGGGGAGCTGTTTTTT. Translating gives CASGRTSNTGELFF.